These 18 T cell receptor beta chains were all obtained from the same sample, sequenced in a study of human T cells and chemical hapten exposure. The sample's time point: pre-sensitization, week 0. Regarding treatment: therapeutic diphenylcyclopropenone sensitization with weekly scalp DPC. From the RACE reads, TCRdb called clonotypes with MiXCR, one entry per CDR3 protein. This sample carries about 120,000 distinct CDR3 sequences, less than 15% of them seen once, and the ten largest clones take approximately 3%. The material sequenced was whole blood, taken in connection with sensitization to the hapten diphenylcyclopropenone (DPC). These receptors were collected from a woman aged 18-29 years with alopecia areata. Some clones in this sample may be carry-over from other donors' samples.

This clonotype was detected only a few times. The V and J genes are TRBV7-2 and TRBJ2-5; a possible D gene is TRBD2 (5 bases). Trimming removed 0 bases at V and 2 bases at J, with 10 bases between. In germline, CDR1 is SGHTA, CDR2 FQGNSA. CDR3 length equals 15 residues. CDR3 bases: TGTGCCAGCAGCTTAGCCGGACTGAAACAAGAGACCCAGTACTTC. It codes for CASSLAGLKQETQYF.

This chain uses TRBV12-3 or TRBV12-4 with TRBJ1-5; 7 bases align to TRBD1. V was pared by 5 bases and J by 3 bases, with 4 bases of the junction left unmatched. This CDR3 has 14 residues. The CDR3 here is CASSAGTDNQPQHF. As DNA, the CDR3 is TGTGCCAGCAGTGCTGGGACAGACAATCAGCCCCAGCATTTT.

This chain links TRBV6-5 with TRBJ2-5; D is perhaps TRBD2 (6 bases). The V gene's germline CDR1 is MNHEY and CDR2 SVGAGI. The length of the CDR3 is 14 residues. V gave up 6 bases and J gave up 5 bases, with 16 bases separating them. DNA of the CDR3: TGTGCCAGCAGCACCGTCAGCGGGCGGGAGACCCAGTACTTC. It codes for CASSTVSGRETQYF.

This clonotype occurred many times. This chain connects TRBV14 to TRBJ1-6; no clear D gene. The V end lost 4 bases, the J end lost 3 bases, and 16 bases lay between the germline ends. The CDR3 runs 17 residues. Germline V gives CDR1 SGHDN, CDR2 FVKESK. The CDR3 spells CASSRGYGRFYNSPLHF. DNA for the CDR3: TGTGCCAGCAGCCGAGGGTACGGCAGGTTCTATAATTCACCCCTCCACTTT.

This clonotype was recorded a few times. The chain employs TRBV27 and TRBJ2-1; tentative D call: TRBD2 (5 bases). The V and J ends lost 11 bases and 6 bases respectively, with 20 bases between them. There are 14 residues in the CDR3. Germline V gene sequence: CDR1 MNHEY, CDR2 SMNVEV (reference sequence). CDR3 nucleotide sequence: TGTGCCTCGACTACCAGATTAGGGCTCAATGAGCAGTTCTTC. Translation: CASTTRLGLNEQFF.

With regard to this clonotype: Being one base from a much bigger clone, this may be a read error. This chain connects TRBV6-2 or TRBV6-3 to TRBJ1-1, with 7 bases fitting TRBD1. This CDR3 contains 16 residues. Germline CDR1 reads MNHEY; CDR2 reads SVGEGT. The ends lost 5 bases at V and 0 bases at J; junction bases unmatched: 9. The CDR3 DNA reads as TGTGCCAGCAGTGTCGGACAGGCTTCGATGAACACTGAAGCTTTCTTT. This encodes CASSVGQASMNTEAFF.

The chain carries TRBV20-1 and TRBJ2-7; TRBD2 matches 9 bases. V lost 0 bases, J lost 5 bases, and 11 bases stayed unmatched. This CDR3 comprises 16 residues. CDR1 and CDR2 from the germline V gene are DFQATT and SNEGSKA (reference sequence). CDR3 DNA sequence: TGCAGTGCTAGAGATCCCTTTCGCGGGGGGGCCAACGAGCAGTACTTC. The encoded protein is CSARDPFRGGANEQYF.

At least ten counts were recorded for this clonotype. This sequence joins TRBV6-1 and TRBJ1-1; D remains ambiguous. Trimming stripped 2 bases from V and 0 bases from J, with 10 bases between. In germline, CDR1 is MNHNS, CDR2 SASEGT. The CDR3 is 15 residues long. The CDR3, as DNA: TGTGCCAGCAGTGAAAGCGGCGCCATGAACACTGAAGCTTTCTTT. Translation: CASSESGAMNTEAFF.

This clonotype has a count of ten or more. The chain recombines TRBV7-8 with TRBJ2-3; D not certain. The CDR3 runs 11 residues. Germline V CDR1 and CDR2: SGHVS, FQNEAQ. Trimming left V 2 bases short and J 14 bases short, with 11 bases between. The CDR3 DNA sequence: TGTGCCAGCAGCTTACAAACAGCTTGGTATTTT. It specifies CASSLQTAWYF.

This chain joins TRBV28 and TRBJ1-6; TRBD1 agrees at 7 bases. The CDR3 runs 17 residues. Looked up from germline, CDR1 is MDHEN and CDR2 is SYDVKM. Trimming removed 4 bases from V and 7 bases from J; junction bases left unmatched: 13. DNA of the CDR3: TGTGCCAGCAGTTCCCAGACAGGGAAGCAGGGAAATTCACCCCTCCACTTT. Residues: CASSSQTGKQGNSPLHF.

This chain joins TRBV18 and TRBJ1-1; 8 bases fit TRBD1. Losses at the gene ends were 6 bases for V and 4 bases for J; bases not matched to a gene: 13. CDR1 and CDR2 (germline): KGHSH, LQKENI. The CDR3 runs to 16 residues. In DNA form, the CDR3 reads TGTGCCAGCTCGAGCTCGTGGACAGGGAGGAGCACTGAAGCTTTCTTT. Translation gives CASSSSWTGRSTEAFF.

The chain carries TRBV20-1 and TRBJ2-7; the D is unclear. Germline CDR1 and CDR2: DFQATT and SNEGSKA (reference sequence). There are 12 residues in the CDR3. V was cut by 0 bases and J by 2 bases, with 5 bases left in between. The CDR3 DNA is TGCAGTGCTAGAGAGGGTCCCTACGAGCAGTACTTC. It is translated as CSAREGPYEQYF.

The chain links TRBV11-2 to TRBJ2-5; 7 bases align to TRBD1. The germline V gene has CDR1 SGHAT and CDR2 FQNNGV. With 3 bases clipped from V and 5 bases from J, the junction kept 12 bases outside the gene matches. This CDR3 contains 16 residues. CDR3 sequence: CASSFGRQGERETQYF. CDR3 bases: TGTGCCAGCAGCTTCGGAAGACAGGGAGAGAGGGAGACCCAGTACTTC.

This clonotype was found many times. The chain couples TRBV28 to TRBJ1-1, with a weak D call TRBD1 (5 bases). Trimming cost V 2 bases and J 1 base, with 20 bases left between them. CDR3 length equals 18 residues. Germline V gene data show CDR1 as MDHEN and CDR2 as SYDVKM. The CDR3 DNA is TGTGCCAGCAGTTTAGATCTCCCTCCTACAGGAACGAACACTGAAGCTTTCTTT. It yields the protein CASSLDLPPTGTNTEAFF.

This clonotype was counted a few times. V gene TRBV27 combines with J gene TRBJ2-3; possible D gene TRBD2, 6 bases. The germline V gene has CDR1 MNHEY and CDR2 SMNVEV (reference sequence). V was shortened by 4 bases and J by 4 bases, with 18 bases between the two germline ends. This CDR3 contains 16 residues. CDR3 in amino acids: CASSSVGRGEADTQYF. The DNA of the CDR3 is TGTGCCAGCAGTTCCGTCGGAAGAGGGGAGGCAGATACGCAGTATTTT.

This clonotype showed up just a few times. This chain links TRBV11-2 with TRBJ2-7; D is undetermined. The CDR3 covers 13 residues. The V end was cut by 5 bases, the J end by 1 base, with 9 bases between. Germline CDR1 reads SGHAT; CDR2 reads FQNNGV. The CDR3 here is CASSLVTSYEQYF. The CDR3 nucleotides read TGTGCCAGCAGCCTCGTCACTTCCTACGAGCAGTACTTC.

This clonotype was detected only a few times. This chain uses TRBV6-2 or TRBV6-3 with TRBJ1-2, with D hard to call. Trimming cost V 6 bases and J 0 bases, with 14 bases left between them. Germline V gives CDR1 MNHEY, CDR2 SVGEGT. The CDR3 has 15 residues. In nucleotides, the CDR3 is TGTGCCAGCAGCATCGGACCCTCACCTAACTATGGCTACACCTTC. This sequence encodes CASSIGPSPNYGYTF.

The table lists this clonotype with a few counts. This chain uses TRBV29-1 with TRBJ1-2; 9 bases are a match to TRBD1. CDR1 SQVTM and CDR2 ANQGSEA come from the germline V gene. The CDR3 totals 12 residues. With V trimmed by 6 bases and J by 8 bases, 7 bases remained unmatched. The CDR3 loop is CSVWTGEEGYTF. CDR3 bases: TGCAGCGTATGGACAGGGGAGGAAGGCTACACCTTC.